Presented here are 9 T cell receptor beta chains from one specimen sequenced in a study of regulatory T cells in long-lasting Graves disease. CDR3-region Arm-PCR and iRepertoire HTBI primers produced the TCR beta libraries. TCRdb reprocessed the multiplex PCR reads via MiXCR and lists one record per CDR3 protein. Of 350,000 to 400,000 distinct CDR3 sequences in the sample, around 16% were seen once. Time point indicated: newly diagnosed GD, antithyroid drugs for less than 3 months. PBMCs provided the RNA from which the TCR library was made. The specimen comprised peripheral blood mononuclear cells (PBMCs), sampled at new diagnosis, from a patient treated with antithyroid drugs. The receptors here all came from a female donor with Graves disease.

This clonotype has more than one count but fewer than ten. A much larger clonotype is one base distant, so this may be a read error. This chain connects TRBV10-3 to TRBJ2-2; 14 nucleotides agree with TRBD2. The CDR3 spans 18 residues. In germline, CDR1 is ENHRY, CDR2 SYGVKD. CDR3 in amino acids: CAISAGLAGGMNTGELSF. The CDR3 region has the DNA TGTGCCATCAGCGCCGGACTAGCGGGAGGCATGAACACCGGGGAGCTGTCTTTT.

This clonotype was seen a handful of times. CDR3 region: CASGSKQGQGLTDTQYF. In nucleotides, the CDR3 is TGTGCTAGTGGTTCTAAACAGGGACAGGGTTTGACAGATACGCAGTATTTT. The chain couples TRBV12-5 to TRBJ2-3, with 9 bases matching TRBD1. The CDR3 totals 17 residues. V lost 4 bases, J lost 3 bases, and 11 bases stayed unmatched. Germline assignment: CDR1 LGHNT and CDR2 FRNRAP.

Concerning this clonotype itself: One base away lies a much larger clone, so this may be a sequencing read error. The chain links TRBV20-1 to TRBJ2-7; a weak D match, TRBD2 (5 bases). CDR1 and CDR2 from the germline V gene are DFQATT and SNEGSKA (reference sequence). This CDR3 contains 13 residues. The chain's CDR3 is CSTRDYDRWEQYF. Here the CDR3 DNA reads TGCAGTACTAGAGATTACGACCGGTGGGAGCAGTACTTC.

This clonotype was seen ten or more times. This chain connects TRBV24-1 to TRBJ1-1; possible D gene TRBD1, 5 bases. V lost 3 bases, J lost 1 base, and 20 bases lay in between. Germline CDR1 and CDR2: KGHDR and SFDVKD. This CDR3 is 18 amino acids long. The CDR3 loop is CATSDRLMTHGGNTEAFF. CDR3 DNA sequence: TGTGCCACCAGTGATCGTCTGATGACACACGGGGGGAACACTGAAGCTTTCTTT.

V usage is TRBV19 and J usage is TRBJ2-5; 9 bases match TRBD2. Germline CDR1 reads LNHDA; CDR2 reads SQIVND (reference sequence). The CDR3 consists of 17 residues. Unmatched junction bases numbered 14, after V lost 4 bases and J lost 5 bases. The CDR3, as DNA: TGTGCCAGTAGTAACAACGGAGCGGTAGCGGGAGTGGAGACCCAGTACTTC. It specifies CASSNNGAVAGVETQYF.

This clonotype was detected many times. The junction departs from germline at one end; a sequencing error may be responsible. The chain has TRBV6-5 and TRBJ1-1; possibly TRBD1 for D (6 bases). CDR3 length: 15 residues. Germline V gives CDR1 MNHEY, CDR2 SVGAGI. Here the CDR3 reads CASSYPRGGNTEAFF. In DNA, the CDR3 is TGTGCCAGCAGTTATCCAAGAGGGGGGAACACTGAAGCCTTCTTT.

V gene TRBV12-3 or TRBV12-4 combines with J gene TRBJ2-7; TRBD2 matches at 7 bases. V lost 5 bases and J lost 0; bases outside the gene matches: 1. This CDR3 is 13 amino acids long. The CDR3: CASSKRGSYEQYF. The CDR3 DNA sequence: TGTGCCAGCAGTAAGCGGGGCTCCTACGAGCAGTACTTC.

This clonotype was recorded many times. The rearrangement links TRBV4-1 to TRBJ2-1, with D possibly being TRBD1 (5 bases). Germline CDR1 MGHRA, CDR2 YSYEKL. The CDR3 consists of 15 residues. Trimming shortened V by 0 bases and J by 3 bases, and 9 bases separated the two germline ends. For the CDR3, the DNA is TGCGCCAGCAGCCAAGACAGGGCAGGCTACAATGAGCAGTTCTTC. It is translated as CASSQDRAGYNEQFF.

This clonotype has ten or more counts. CDR3 sequence (DNA): TGTGCCAGCAGCACATCCGGGACGGATTATGGCTACACCTTC. This encodes CASSTSGTDYGYTF. The genes are TRBV7-9 and TRBJ1-2, with a tentative D call TRBD1 (5 bases). This CDR3 comprises 14 residues. Germline values: CDR1 SEHNR, CDR2 FQNEAQ (reference sequence). The germline V and J ends were trimmed by 5 bases and 5 bases, with 15 bases remaining between them. The variable domain in full, completed from reference TRBV7-9 and TRBJ1-2, reads DTGVSQNPRHKITKRGQNVTFRCDPISEHNRLYWYRQTLGQGPEFLTYFQNEAQLEKSRLLSDRFSAERPKGSFSTLEIQRTEQGDSAMYLCASSTSGTDYGYTFGSGTRLTVV.